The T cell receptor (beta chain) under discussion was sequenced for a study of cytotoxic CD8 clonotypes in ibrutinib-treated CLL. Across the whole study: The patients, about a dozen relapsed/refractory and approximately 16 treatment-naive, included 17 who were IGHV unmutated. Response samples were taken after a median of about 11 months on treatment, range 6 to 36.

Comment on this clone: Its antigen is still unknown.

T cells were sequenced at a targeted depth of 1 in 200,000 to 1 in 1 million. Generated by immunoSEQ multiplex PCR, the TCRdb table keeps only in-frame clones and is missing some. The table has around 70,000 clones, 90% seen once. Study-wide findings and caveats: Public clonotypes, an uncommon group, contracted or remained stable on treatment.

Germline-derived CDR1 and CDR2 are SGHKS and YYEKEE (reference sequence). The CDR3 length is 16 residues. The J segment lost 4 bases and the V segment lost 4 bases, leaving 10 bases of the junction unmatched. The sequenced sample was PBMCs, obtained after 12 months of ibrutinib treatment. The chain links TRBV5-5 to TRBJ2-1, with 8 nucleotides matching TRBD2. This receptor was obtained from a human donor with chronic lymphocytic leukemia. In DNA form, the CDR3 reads TGTGCCAGCAGCAGAGAACGACTAGCGTTGTACAATGAGCAGTTCTTC. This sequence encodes CASSRERLALYNEQFF.